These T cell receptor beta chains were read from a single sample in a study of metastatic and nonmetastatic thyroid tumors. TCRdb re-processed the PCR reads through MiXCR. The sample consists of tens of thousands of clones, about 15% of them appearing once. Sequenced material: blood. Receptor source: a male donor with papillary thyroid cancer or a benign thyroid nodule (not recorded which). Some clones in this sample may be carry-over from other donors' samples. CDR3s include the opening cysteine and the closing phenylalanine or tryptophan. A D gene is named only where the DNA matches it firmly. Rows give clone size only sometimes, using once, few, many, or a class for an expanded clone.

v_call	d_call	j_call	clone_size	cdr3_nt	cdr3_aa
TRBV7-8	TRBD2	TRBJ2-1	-	TGTGCCAGCAGCTTAGCCTGGCGGGAGGGGAATGAGCAGTTCTTC	CASSLAWREGNEQFF
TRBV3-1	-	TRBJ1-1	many	TGTGCCAGCAGCCAAGACGGACGGCAGCAAGCTTTCTTT	CASSQDGRQQAFF
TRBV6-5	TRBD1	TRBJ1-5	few	TGTGCCAGCAGTTGTAGGTCTTCGACAGGGGGCGCCTATCAGCCCCAGCATTTT	CASSCRSSTGGAYQPQHF
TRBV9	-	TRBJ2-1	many	TGTGCCAGCAGCGCACCTAGCAGAGGGGACAATGAGCAGTTCTTC	CASSAPSRGDNEQFF
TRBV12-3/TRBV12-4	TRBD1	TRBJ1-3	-	TGTGCCAGCAGCCCCTTAGGGGGCTACACCATATATTTT	CASSPLGGYTIYF
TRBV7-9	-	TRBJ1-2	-	TGTGCCAGCGGGACGTCGGGGGGGCTTCGTGGCTACACCTTC	CASGTSGGLRGYTF
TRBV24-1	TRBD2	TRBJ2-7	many	TGTGCCACCGAAGCTAAGGCCACTAGCGGGGGGTCCTACGAGCAGTACTTC	CATEAKATSGGSYEQYF
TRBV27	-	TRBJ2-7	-	TGTGCCAGCCACGGGACAAGCTCCTACGAGCAGTACTTC	CASHGTSSYEQYF
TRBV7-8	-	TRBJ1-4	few	TGTGCCAGCAGCTTACTCCACCCTCAAGACGGCGGTGCGGAACTGTTTTTT	CASSLLHPQDGGAELFF
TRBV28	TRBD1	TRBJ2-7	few	TGTGCCAGCAGTACCGGGACAGGGGCCCACGAGCAGTACTTC	CASSTGTGAHEQYF